The 30 T cell receptor beta chains reported below all come from one sample, sequenced in a study of T cells in women clearing cervical HPV infection. Assay used: immunoSEQ multiplex PCR; TCRdb lists only in-frame clones, some missing. The sample includes about 35,000 clones. The sample taken for sequencing was blood buffy coat. The receptors here all came from a woman aged 18-69 years with a cervical HPV16 infection that either progressed to CIN3+ or cleared (not recorded which).

About this clone itself: The sequence runs out 3 residues before the end of the CDR3; the remainder is reconstructed from the germline J gene. The sample contains more than one DNA sequence encoding this CDR3. This rearrangement joins TRBV7-2 to TRBJ1-3, with D tentatively TRBD1 (5 bases). Germline CDR1 reads SGHTA; CDR2 reads FQGNSA. The CDR3 has 13 amino acids. The covered CDR3 bases are TGTGCCAGCAGCTTCCAGGGCCGCGGCACA. This gives the protein CASSFQGRGT. The entire CDR3 protein reads CASSFQGRGTIYF. Supplemented by reference TRBV7-2 and TRBJ1-3, the full variable domain reads GAGVSQSPSNKVTEKGKDVELRCDPISGHTALYWYRQSLGQGLEFLIYFQGNSAPDKSGLPSDRFSAERTGGSVSTLTIQRTQQEDSAVYLCASSFQGRGTIYFGEGSWLTVV.

About this clone: The read halts 3 residues ahead of the CDR3 end, with the missing end drawn from the germline J gene. The chain uses TRBV6-1 and TRBJ1-2, with D unresolved. Germline V gene sequence: CDR1 MNHNS, CDR2 SASEGT. Trimming left V 2 bases short and J 4 bases short, with 17 bases between. The CDR3 runs 16 residues. Incomplete CDR3 DNA: TGTGCCAGCAGTGAAAGGCAGGCCGAAAGAGGCTATGGC. It is translated as CASSERQAERGYG. The whole CDR3 region reads CASSERQAERGYGYTF.

About this clone itself: With the read ending 3 residues before the CDR3 end, the germline J gene is used to fill in that end. The genes are TRBV20-1 and TRBJ2-5; 14 bases are a match to TRBD2. Germline V gives CDR1 DFQATT, CDR2 SNEGSKA (reference sequence). The CDR3 is 19 amino acids. V was clipped by 0 bases and J by 7 bases; unmatched bases: 16. CDR3 bases read: TGCAGTGCTAGAGAGACCGGGACTAGCGGGGGAACACACCCTCGGACC. It yields the protein CSARETGTSGGTHPRT. The whole CDR3 region reads CSARETGTSGGTHPRTQYF.

To note about this clone: The read terminates 3 residues before the CDR3 end, so the remaining end is supplied by the germline J gene. The chain links TRBV2 to TRBJ2-5; possible D gene TRBD1, 6 bases. The CDR3 contains 15 residues. Germline CDR1 SNHLY, CDR2 FYNNEI. V was cut by 5 bases and J by 1 base, with 14 bases left in between. The CDR3: CASSTGLTIQETQYF. The covered CDR3 bases are TGTGCCAGCAGTACAGGGCTCACAATCCAAGAGACC. The whole variable domain, filled in from reference TRBV2 and TRBJ2-5, reads EPEVTQTPSHQVTQMGQEVILRCVPISNHLYFYWYRQILGQKVEFLVSFYNNEISEKSEIFDDQFSVERPDGSNFTLKIRSTKLEDSAMYFCASSTGLTIQETQYFGPGTRLLVL.

Note on this clone: One end of the junction varies from germline; a read error may be responsible. The read halts 3 residues ahead of the CDR3 end, with the missing end drawn from the germline J gene. This chain connects TRBV7-7 to TRBJ2-5, with no clear D. Germline CDR1 SSHAT, CDR2 FNYEAQ (reference sequence). The CDR3 consists of 13 residues. CDR3 protein: CASSFSSQETQYF. Partial CDR3 DNA: TGTGCTAGCAGCTTTAGTAGCCAAGAGACC. Combining the CDR3 with reference TRBV7-7 and TRBJ2-5 gives the whole variable domain GAGVSQSPRYKVTKRGQDVTLRCDPISSHATLYWYQQALGQGPEFLTYFNYEAQPDKSGLPSDRFSAERPEGSISTLTIQRTEQRDSAMYRCASSFSSQETQYFGPGTRLLVL.

Turning to this clone: With the read ending 3 residues before the CDR3 end, the germline J gene is used to fill in that end. The chain combines TRBV19 with TRBJ2-7; 9 bases agree with TRBD1. Germline CDR1 and CDR2: LNHDA and SQIVND (reference sequence). V was clipped by 4 bases and J by 5 bases; unmatched bases: 9. The CDR3 has 15 residues. The DNA read from the CDR3 is TGTGCCAGTAGTACCGCCGGGACAGGGTTTCACGAG. This translates into CASSTAGTGFHE. The whole CDR3 sequence reads CASSTAGTGFHEQYF.

Note on this clone: The sequence runs out 3 residues before the end of the CDR3; the remainder is reconstructed from the germline J gene. Other DNA sequences in this sample translate to the same CDR3. This chain uses TRBV6-2 or TRBV6-3 with TRBJ1-2; tentatively, D is TRBD1 (5 bases). Per germline, CDR1 MNHEY and CDR2 SVGEGT. This CDR3 is built from 12 residues. V shed 4 bases and J shed 4 bases, with 7 bases lying between them. The CDR3 sequence is CASSFDSYGYTF. The CDR3 DNA, read in part, is TGTGCCAGCAGTTTCGACAGCTATGGC.

With regard to this clone: The CDR3 extends 3 residues past the end of the read, so its final part is completed from the germline J gene. The rearrangement links TRBV5-1 to TRBJ2-1; 10 bases match TRBD2. The CDR3 runs to 15 residues. V lost 4 bases and J lost 3; bases outside the gene matches: 4. Looked up from germline, CDR1 is SGHRS and CDR2 is YFSETQ. The CDR3 here is CASSPSSGGYNEQFF. The sequenced part of the CDR3 DNA is TGCGCCAGCAGCCCATCTAGCGGGGGCTACAATGAG. The complete variable domain, with remaining parts taken from reference TRBV5-1 and TRBJ2-1, reads KAGVTQTPRYLIKTRGQQVTLSCSPISGHRSVSWYQQTPGQGLQFLFEYFSETQRNKGNFPGRFSGRQFSNSRSEMNVSTLELGDSALYLCASSPSSGGYNEQFFGPGTRLTVL.

About this clone: The CDR3 is cut off 3 residues early in the read; its end comes from the germline J gene. This chain joins TRBV7-9 and TRBJ1-1; 7 bases map to TRBD1. This CDR3 contains 14 residues. The junction had 1 base not matched to a gene; V was cut back by 3 bases and J by 0 bases. Germline lookup yields CDR1 SEHNR and CDR2 FQNEAQ (reference sequence). Partial CDR3 DNA: TGTGCCAGCAGCTTGGGACAGATGAACACTGAA. It is translated as CASSLGQMNTE. From start to end, the CDR3 is CASSLGQMNTEAFF.

Worth noting for this clone: The read comes to an end 3 residues before the CDR3 does, leaving the germline J gene to fill in the end. The chain joins TRBV19 to TRBJ1-4, with 9 bases that match TRBD1. With 6 bases clipped from V and 0 bases from J, the junction kept 5 bases outside the gene matches. Germline V lookup: CDR1 LNHDA, CDR2 SQIVND (reference sequence). The CDR3 is 16 amino acids. CDR3 sequence: CASRRTGEATNEKLFF. The sequenced CDR3 bases are TGTGCCAGTAGGCGGACAGGGGAAGCAACTAATGAAAAA.

Worth noting for this clone: The observed sequence ends 3 residues before the CDR3 terminus, with the missing tail filled in from the germline J gene. The rearrangement links TRBV7-2 to TRBJ1-6; 9 nucleotides line up with TRBD1. V dropped 4 bases and J dropped 9; count of bases not matched to a gene: 4. The CDR3 loop spans 14 amino acids. Germline lookup yields CDR1 SGHTA and CDR2 FQGNSA. The sequenced part of the CDR3 DNA is TGTGCCAGCAGCTCACAGGGGGCTAGTTCACCC. Translating gives CASSSQGASSP. The full CDR3 protein is CASSSQGASSPLHF.

In regard to this clone: The read falls 3 residues short of the CDR3 end, and the missing part is taken from the germline J gene. The V gene is TRBV7-9, the J gene TRBJ2-1, with 7 positions matching TRBD2. V was pared by 5 bases and J by 7 bases, with 5 bases of the junction left unmatched. Germline V gene sequence: CDR1 SEHNR, CDR2 FQNEAQ (reference sequence). This CDR3 has 13 residues. The CDR3 bases that were read are TGTGCCAGCAGCCTCACAGCGGGGAATGAG. As protein: CASSLTAGNE. In full, the CDR3 reads CASSLTAGNEQFF.

To note about this clone: The read ends 3 residues early relative to the CDR3; the germline J gene fills the gap. This chain connects TRBV2 to TRBJ1-5, with 8 bases lining up with TRBD1. CDR1 is SNHLY and CDR2 is FYNNEI in the germline V gene. The V segment lost 6 bases and the J segment 0 bases; nucleotides outside the gene matches: 4. The CDR3 is made up of 15 amino acids. The DNA read from the CDR3 is TGTGCCAGCAGAAAACAGGGGGATAGCAATCAGCCC. Residues: CASRKQGDSNQP. The CDR3 reads in full as CASRKQGDSNQPQHF.

Remarks on this clone: The read ends 3 residues early relative to the CDR3; the germline J gene fills the gap. The chain carries TRBV7-2 and TRBJ1-2; TRBD1 agrees at 8 bases. V dropped 5 bases and J dropped 4; count of bases not matched to a gene: 6. The CDR3 covers 14 residues. From germline, CDR1 is SGHTA and CDR2 FQGNSA. The CDR3 sequence is CASSQGARGYGYTF. Incomplete CDR3 DNA: TGTGCCAGCAGCCAGGGGGCGCGCGGCTATGGC.

A word on this clone: The junction shows a germline mismatch at one end, possibly a read error. Sequencing ends 3 residues short of the CDR3 end; the germline J gene provides the rest. This chain joins TRBV19 and TRBJ2-1, with 11 bases matching TRBD2. The CDR3 contains 16 residues. Germline V gives CDR1 LNHDA, CDR2 SQIVND (reference sequence). This chain's CDR3 is CASSIAGGSSYNEQFF. CDR3 DNA (partial): TGTGCCAGTAGCATAGCGGGGGGGAGCTCCTACAATGAG.

As concerns this clone: The read comes to an end 3 residues before the CDR3 does, leaving the germline J gene to fill in the end. The V gene is TRBV30, the J gene TRBJ1-4; no definite D call. Per germline, CDR1 GTSNPN and CDR2 SVGIG (reference sequence). V was trimmed by 7 bases and J by 6 bases, leaving 15 bases between them. The CDR3 loop spans 13 amino acids. CDR3 sequence: CAFLRGMDEKLFF. The CDR3 DNA, read in part, is TGTGCCTTCCTCCGGGGAATGGATGAAAAA.

A note on this clone: The read gets to within 3 residues of the CDR3 end, and the germline J gene fills in the rest. This chain connects TRBV5-1 to TRBJ2-5; 7 nucleotides match TRBD2. The germline V gene has CDR1 SGHRS and CDR2 YFSETQ. After removal of 6 bases from V and 5 bases from J, the junction contained 7 bases not matched to a gene. The CDR3 extends over 13 amino acids. The CDR3 bases that were read are TGCGCCAGCACCCGACGGGGGGAGGAGACC. The encoded protein is CASTRRGEET. Given in full, the CDR3 is CASTRRGEETQYF.

In regard to this clone: The read falls 3 residues short of the CDR3 end, and the missing part is taken from the germline J gene. J is TRBJ1-1 and V is TRBV6-4, with 7 bases lining up with TRBD1. Per germline, CDR1 MRHNA and CDR2 SNTAGT. This CDR3 is built from 15 residues. V dropped 7 bases and J dropped 5; count of bases not matched to a gene: 13. Partial CDR3 DNA: TGTGCCAGCAAGGGGAAGGGGGCGAGGGATACTGAA. Translated, it gives CASKGKGARDTE. The entire CDR3 reads CASKGKGARDTEAFF.

Concerning this clone: The DNA ends 3 residues before the CDR3 does, and the rest of the CDR3 is filled in from the germline J gene. The chain recombines TRBV18 with TRBJ2-1; 7 bases are a match to TRBD2. The J segment lost 8 bases and the V segment lost 3 bases, leaving 10 bases of the junction unmatched. The CDR3 spans 15 residues. The germline V gene has CDR1 KGHSH and CDR2 LQKENI. This chain's CDR3 is CASSPGLHPVDEQFF. CDR3 DNA, as far as it was read: TGTGCCAGCTCACCGGGACTACATCCCGTCGATGAG. Together with reference TRBV18 and TRBJ2-1, the CDR3 gives the full variable domain: NAGVMQNPRHLVRRRGQEARLRCSPMKGHSHVYWYRQLPEEGLKFMVYLQKENIIDESGMPKERFSAEFPKEGPSILRIQQVVRGDSAAYFCASSPGLHPVDEQFFGPGTRLTVL.

To note about this clone: The sequence runs out 3 residues before the end of the CDR3; the remainder is reconstructed from the germline J gene. This chain connects TRBV10-3 to TRBJ2-5, with 11 bases fitting TRBD2. J gave up 7 bases and V 0 bases, and 7 bases lay outside the gene matches. CDR1 ENHRY and CDR2 SYGVKD come from the germline V gene. The CDR3 totals 16 residues. The CDR3 region is CAISESLTSGVGTQYF. CDR3 DNA (partial): TGTGCCATCAGTGAGTCGCTGACTAGCGGGGTAGGGACC.

Of note for this clone: The read gets to within 3 residues of the CDR3 end, and the germline J gene fills in the rest. J is TRBJ2-7 and V is TRBV5-5, with D uncertain. The V end lost 2 bases, the J end lost 2 bases, and 8 bases lay between the germline ends. Germline V gene lookup returns CDR1 SGHKS and CDR2 YYEKEE (reference sequence). The CDR3 totals 13 residues. CDR3 region: CASSFSLTYEQYF. The DNA read from the CDR3 is TGTGCCAGCAGCTTTTCACTAACCTACGAG. The full variable domain, rest sourced from reference TRBV5-5 and TRBJ2-7, is DAGVTQSPTHLIKTRGQQVTLRCSPISGHKSVSWYQQVLGQGPQFIFQYYEKEERGRGNFPDRFSARQFPNYSSELNVNALLLGDSALYLCASSFSLTYEQYFGPGTRLTVT.

Comments on this clone: The read ends 3 residues before the CDR3 terminus; that terminus is restored from the germline J gene. The genes are TRBV6-1 and TRBJ1-5, with D perhaps matching TRBD1 (6 bases). V lost 2 bases and J 0 bases, leaving 17 bases between the germline ends. Germline lookup yields CDR1 MNHNS and CDR2 SASEGT. The CDR3 is 18 amino acids. CDR3 DNA, as far as it was read: TGTGCCAGCAGTGAACGGAAGGGTCAGGGGATTAGCAATCAGCCC. It encodes CASSERKGQGISNQP. The entire CDR3 protein reads CASSERKGQGISNQPQHF.

Of note for this clone: The DNA ends 3 residues before the CDR3 does, and the rest of the CDR3 is filled in from the germline J gene. The chain recombines TRBV7-6 with TRBJ1-4; the match to TRBD1 covers 8 bases. CDR1 and CDR2 from the germline V gene are SGHVS and FNYEAQ. The CDR3 sequence is 15 residues long. Trimming removed 5 bases from V and 7 bases from J; junction bases left unmatched: 9. The CDR3 DNA, read in part, is TGTGCCAGCAGCCTTGGTGGGACAGGAAGTGAAAAA. It yields the protein CASSLGGTGSEK. The full CDR3 reads CASSLGGTGSEKLFF.

As to this clone: Read sequence stops 3 residues before the CDR3 end, and the germline J gene provides the missing end. The chain employs TRBV19 and TRBJ2-1; TRBD2 aligns across 15 bases. CDR3 length equals 16 residues. Germline-derived CDR1 and CDR2 are LNHDA and SQIVND (reference sequence). The ends lost 3 bases at V and 6 bases at J; junction bases unmatched: 3. CDR3 loop: CASSIPGLAGGNEQFF. CDR3 bases read: TGTGCCAGTAGTATCCCGGGACTAGCGGGGGGCAATGAG.

For this clone: The read ends 3 residues before the CDR3 terminus; that terminus is restored from the germline J gene. This chain joins TRBV7-9 and TRBJ1-6; TRBD1 aligns across 7 bases. J gave up 10 bases and V 5 bases, and 8 bases lay outside the gene matches. The germline V gene has CDR1 SEHNR and CDR2 FQNEAQ (reference sequence). This CDR3 region has 14 residues. The CDR3 loop reads CASSKTGQNSPLHF. CDR3 bases read: TGTGCCAGCAGCAAAACGGGACAGAACTCACCC.

As to this clone: The read terminates 3 residues before the CDR3 end, so the remaining end is supplied by the germline J gene. The chain is built from TRBV20-1 and TRBJ1-6, with D perhaps TRBD1 (6 bases). V lost 5 bases and J 9 bases, leaving 14 bases between the germline ends. This CDR3 spans 13 amino acids. Looked up from germline, CDR1 is DFQATT and CDR2 is SNEGSKA (reference sequence). CDR3 sequence reads: CSASQGLSSPLHF. The covered CDR3 bases are TGCAGTGCTTCACAGGGTTTGAGTTCACCC.

On this clone itself: The read comes to an end 3 residues before the CDR3 does, leaving the germline J gene to fill in the end. The rearrangement uses TRBV20-1 and TRBJ2-1, with TRBD2 identical over 8 bases. Trimming took 2 bases from V and 4 from J; bases not matched to a gene: 13. Germline CDR1 is DFQATT and CDR2 is SNEGSKA (reference sequence). This CDR3 has 17 residues. The part of the CDR3 DNA that was read is TGCAGTGCTAGATCCTTGAGTAGCGGGGCCGGTTACAATGAG. Its protein product is CSARSLSSGAGYNE. The entire CDR3 is CSARSLSSGAGYNEQFF.

Concerning this clone itself: The CDR3 end lies 3 residues beyond the end of the read and is filled in from the germline J gene. The rearrangement uses TRBV5-1 and TRBJ1-1, with D tentatively TRBD1 (6 bases). V lost 4 bases to trimming and J lost 0 bases, with 22 bases between them. Germline V gene sequence: CDR1 SGHRS, CDR2 YFSETQ. This CDR3 spans 18 amino acids. CDR3 sequence reads: CASSLQGRAVGMNTEAFF. The sequenced part of the CDR3 DNA is TGCGCCAGCAGCCTCCAGGGGCGGGCGGTGGGGATGAACACTGAA.

Remarks on this clone: The DNA ends 3 residues before the CDR3 does, and the rest of the CDR3 is filled in from the germline J gene. The chain combines TRBV7-9 with TRBJ1-2; a possible D gene is TRBD1 (5 bases). This CDR3 spans 14 amino acids. V dropped 1 base and J dropped 6 bases, with 12 bases sitting between them. Germline V gives CDR1 SEHNR, CDR2 FQNEAQ (reference sequence). The CDR3 bases that were read are TGTGCCAGCAGCTTAGGCAGGGAAGAGGATGGC. Protein: CASSLGREEDG. The complete CDR3 reads CASSLGREEDGYTF.

This clone registers medium-sized (0.01 to 0.1%) by frequency. Read coverage stops 3 residues before the CDR3 terminus; the germline J gene supplies the remainder. V and J are TRBV20-1 and TRBJ1-2; D might be TRBD1 (6 bases). The germline V gene encodes CDR1 DFQATT and CDR2 SNEGSKA (reference sequence). Trimming took off 4 bases at V and 2 bases at J, with 11 bases between the two ends. The CDR3 extends over 13 amino acids. CDR3 amino acids: CSATPDRNYGYTF. Partial CDR3 DNA: TGCAGTGCTACGCCCGACAGGAACTATGGC.